Listed here are 22 T cell receptor beta chains from one sample, sequenced in a study of T cell clonotyping in hematopoietic cell transplantation. The protocol was immunoSEQ multiplex PCR, while the TCRdb copy is restricted to in-frame clones and leaves out a portion. The repertoire holds roughly 44,000 clones, 95% seen once, with approximately 1% in the top ten. The specimen was peripheral blood mononuclear cells. These receptors all come from a man aged 30 to 39 in good health. Some clones in this sample may be carry-over from other donors' samples.

V is TRBV19 and J is TRBJ1-2, with D possibly being TRBD1 (5 bases). Germline assignment: CDR1 LNHDA and CDR2 SQIVND (reference sequence). Trimming took off 1 base at V and 8 bases at J, with 14 bases between the two ends. The CDR3 covers 14 residues. CDR3 region: CASSIGAGQGGYTF. CDR3 in DNA: TGTGCCAGTAGTATAGGAGCAGGCCAGGGAGGCTACACCTTC. Looking up the rest from reference TRBV19 and TRBJ1-2 gives the full variable domain: DGGITQSPKYLFRKEGQNVTLSCEQNLNHDAMYWYRQDPGQGLRLIYYSQIVNDFQKGDIAEGYSVSREKKESFPLTVTSAQKNPTAFYLCASSIGAGQGGYTFGSGTRLTVV.

The gene calls are TRBV6-4 and TRBJ2-7; D not certain. Trimming took off 0 bases at V and 7 bases at J, with 10 bases between the two ends. The CDR3 is 13 residues long. The germline CDR1 and CDR2 sequences are MRHNA and SNTAGT. The CDR3 loop is CASSDSMGGEQYF. In DNA form, the CDR3 reads TGTGCCAGCAGTGACTCGATGGGTGGGGAGCAGTACTTC.

V and J are TRBV6-5 and TRBJ2-3, with D possibly being TRBD1 (5 bases). Germline V gives CDR1 MNHEY, CDR2 SVGAGI. The germline V and J ends were trimmed by 6 bases and 6 bases, with 16 bases remaining between them. The CDR3 totals 14 residues. The chain's CDR3 is CASRKGRDGDTQYF. For the CDR3, the DNA is TGTGCCAGCAGAAAGGGCAGGGATGGTGATACGCAGTATTTT.

This CDR3 reads CASSFGEGMREQYF. The CDR3 region has the DNA TGTGCCAGCAGCTTCGGGGAGGGAATGAGGGAGCAGTACTTC. The rearrangement joins TRBV5-6 to TRBJ2-7; 7 bases match TRBD2. The CDR3 has 14 amino acids. The germline gives CDR1 SGHDT, CDR2 YYEEEE. V was clipped by 2 bases and J by 7 bases; unmatched bases: 9.

The chain recombines TRBV7-9 with TRBJ1-2; D is possibly TRBD1 (5 bases). Germline V lookup: CDR1 SEHNR, CDR2 FQNEAQ (reference sequence). V shed 7 bases and J shed 5 bases, with 11 bases lying between them. The CDR3 sequence is 12 residues long. The CDR3 region is CASNHAGYGYTF. The DNA of the CDR3 is TGTGCCAGCAACCATGCAGGGTATGGCTACACCTTC.

The rearrangement joins TRBV6-6 to TRBJ1-2; 9 nucleotides align to TRBD1. V gave up 6 bases and J gave up 6 bases; unmatched junction bases: 5. The CDR3 loop spans 13 amino acids. Germline CDR1 and CDR2: MNHNY and SVGAGI (reference sequence). CDR3 residues: CASSPGQGNGYTF. DNA for the CDR3: TGTGCCAGCAGCCCGGGACAGGGAAATGGCTACACCTTC.

The chain carries TRBV11-2 and TRBJ1-2, with 7 bases fitting TRBD1. Germline lookup yields CDR1 SGHAT and CDR2 FQNNGV. V dropped 3 bases and J dropped 3; count of bases not matched to a gene: 1. CDR3 length equals 13 residues. Here the CDR3 DNA reads TGTGCCAGCAGCTTGGGGACAGACTATGGCTACACCTTC. Protein: CASSLGTDYGYTF. Supplemented by reference TRBV11-2 and TRBJ1-2, the full variable domain reads EAGVAQSPRYKIIEKRQSVAFWCNPISGHATLYWYQQILGQGPKLLIQFQNNGVVDDSQLPKDRFSAERLKGVDSTLKIQPAKLEDSAVYLCASSLGTDYGYTFGSGTRLTVV.

The rearrangement uses TRBV27 and TRBJ2-7; no firm D call. Trimming stripped 0 bases from V and 0 bases from J, with 18 bases between. This CDR3 has 18 amino acids. Germline values: CDR1 MNHEY, CDR2 SMNVEV (reference sequence). CDR3 nucleotide sequence: TGTGCCAGCAGTTTATCGAGCTCCTTTTATAGGAGCTCCTACGAGCAGTACTTC. Translation gives CASSLSSSFYRSSYEQYF.

The chain's CDR3 is CASGEDRGNQPQHF. The CDR3 DNA reads as TGTGCCAGCGGGGAGGACAGGGGAAATCAGCCCCAGCATTTT. The chain employs TRBV2 and TRBJ1-5; TRBD1 matches at 9 bases. CDR1 and CDR2 from the germline V gene are SNHLY and FYNNEI. The CDR3 length is 14 residues. The V and J ends lost 8 bases and 4 bases, in that order; junction bases with no gene match: 6.

The chain joins TRBV4-1 to TRBJ2-2; 8 bases line up with TRBD2. CDR1 is MGHRA and CDR2 is YSYEKL in the germline V gene. Unmatched junction bases numbered 9, after V lost 0 bases and J lost 3 bases. The CDR3 is made up of 18 amino acids. This CDR3 reads CASSQEYGGGLYTGELFF. The CDR3 bases are TGCGCCAGCAGCCAAGAATATGGCGGGGGGTTATACACCGGGGAGCTGTTTTTT.

This sequence joins TRBV30 and TRBJ1-1; the D gene is possibly TRBD1 (6 bases). Germline assignment: CDR1 GTSNPN and CDR2 SVGIG (reference sequence). There are 14 residues in the CDR3. V lost 5 bases and J 0 bases, leaving 13 bases between the germline ends. The CDR3, as DNA: TGTGCCTGGGCTACAGGGCTCATGAACACTGAAGCTTTCTTT. Residues: CAWATGLMNTEAFF.

The V call is TRBV6-5, the J call TRBJ2-2, with 8 nucleotides matching TRBD2. V was pared by 0 bases and J by 6 bases, with 3 bases of the junction left unmatched. The CDR3 is 15 residues long. CDR1 and CDR2 (germline): MNHEY, SVGAGI. DNA of the CDR3: TGTGCCAGCAGTTACTCCAGAGCGGGAGCCGGGGAGCTGTTTTTT. Translated: CASSYSRAGAGELFF.

The chain has TRBV29-1 and TRBJ1-1; D perhaps matches TRBD1 (5 bases). V dropped 4 bases and J dropped 2 bases, with 14 bases sitting between them. Germline CDR1 is SQVTM and CDR2 is ANQGSEA. The CDR3 has 14 amino acids. The chain's CDR3 is CSVALPGDNTEAFF. CDR3 DNA sequence: TGCAGCGTTGCCCTCCCGGGGGATAACACTGAAGCTTTCTTT. Variable domain in full (rest from reference TRBV29-1 and TRBJ1-1): SAVISQKPSRDICQRGTSLTIQCQVDSQVTMMFWYRQQPGQSLTLIATANQGSEATYESGFVIDKFPISRPNLTFSTLTVSNMSPEDSSIYLCSVALPGDNTEAFFGQGTRLTVV.

The chain couples TRBV7-5 to TRBJ2-7; TRBD1 is taken as the D call from the table, unchecked against the DNA. TRBV7-5 corresponds to a pseudogene. The CDR3 sequence is 15 residues long. The CDR3 nucleotides read TGTGCCAGAAGCTTAGGGGCAGGGGGCCGCTACGAGCAGTACTTC. It specifies CARSLGAGGRYEQYF.

This clone was seen once. The chain couples TRBV9 to TRBJ1-3; possible D gene TRBD1, 6 bases. CDR3 length: 16 residues. Germline-derived CDR1 and CDR2 are SGDLS and YYNGEE. V was pared by 6 bases and J by 0 bases, with 16 bases between. Here the CDR3 reads CASTPGAVSSGNTIYF. The CDR3 coding sequence is TGTGCCAGCACCCCGGGGGCCGTGAGCTCTGGAAACACCATATATTTT. Drawing the rest from reference TRBV9 and TRBJ1-3, the complete variable domain is DSGVTQTPKHLITATGQRVTLRCSPRSGDLSVYWYQQSLDQGLQFLIQYYNGEERAKGNILERFSAQQFPDLHSELNLSSLELGDSALYFCASTPGAVSSGNTIYFGEGSWLTVV.

V usage is TRBV19 and J usage is TRBJ1-1, with TRBD1 matching 7 bases. This CDR3 has 14 amino acids. V lost 9 bases to trimming and J lost 7 bases; unmatched junction nucleotides: 14. Germline lookup yields CDR1 LNHDA and CDR2 SQIVND (reference sequence). The CDR3 coding sequence is TGTGCCAGCACAGAGACAGGGATGTTAGTTGAAGCTTTCTTT. Translated, it gives CASTETGMLVEAFF.

The gene calls are TRBV19 and TRBJ2-7, with a possible D match to TRBD2 (5 bases). Trimming stripped 8 bases from V and 0 bases from J, with 11 bases between. The germline gives CDR1 LNHDA, CDR2 SQIVND (reference sequence). This CDR3 comprises 13 residues. CDR3 sequence reads: CASSDGLSYEQYF. The DNA for the CDR3 is TGTGCCAGTTCGGACGGACTCTCCTACGAGCAGTACTTC.

V usage is TRBV6-6 and J usage is TRBJ1-2, with D perhaps matching TRBD1 (6 bases). V was pared by 5 bases and J by 2 bases, with 12 bases between. Germline V gene data show CDR1 as MNHNY and CDR2 as SVGAGI (reference sequence). The CDR3 loop spans 14 amino acids. The CDR3 region has the DNA TGTGCCAGCAGTAACCAGGGGCGAAACTATGGCTACACCTTC. It yields the protein CASSNQGRNYGYTF.

The chain carries TRBV27 and TRBJ2-7; TRBD1 is a possible D gene (6 bases). Per the germline V gene, CDR1 is MNHEY and CDR2 is SMNVEV (reference sequence). The CDR3 runs 15 residues. V lost 5 bases and J 2 bases, leaving 16 bases between the germline ends. The CDR3 region is CASSAAGASPYEQYF. CDR3 bases: TGTGCCAGCAGTGCAGCAGGGGCCTCGCCCTACGAGCAGTACTTC.

The chain carries TRBV19 and TRBJ2-3; 7 bases align to TRBD2. In germline, CDR1 is LNHDA, CDR2 SQIVND (reference sequence). This CDR3 contains 14 residues. V gave up 3 bases and J gave up 4 bases; unmatched junction bases: 4. The CDR3 DNA reads TGTGCCAGTAGTATCGCGGGGGTCTCAGATACGCAGTATTTT. It yields the protein CASSIAGVSDTQYF.

The chain is built from TRBV29-1 and TRBJ1-1; D is perhaps TRBD1 (5 bases). CDR1 and CDR2 (germline): SQVTM, ANQGSEA. The CDR3 covers 12 residues. The V end lost 1 base, the J end lost 5 bases, and 8 bases lay between the germline ends. The CDR3 here is CSVEAGGTEAFF. The CDR3 DNA is TGCAGCGTTGAAGCGGGGGGGACTGAAGCTTTCTTT.

The chain couples TRBV9 to TRBJ2-1; no firm D call. This CDR3 has 14 amino acids. V lost 0 bases and J 8 bases, leaving 12 bases between the germline ends. In germline, CDR1 is SGDLS, CDR2 YYNGEE. The DNA of the CDR3 is TGTGCCAGCAGCGTAGAAGGCAGGACGCATGAGCAGTTCTTC. Its translation: CASSVEGRTHEQFF.